Listed below are T cell receptor beta chains from one sample, sequenced in a study of CD8+CD57+ T cells in acquired aplastic anemia. MiXCR, applied by TCRdb to the reads, yields one record per CDR3 protein. The data hold about 98,000 distinct CDR3 sequences, with about 63% observed a single time. Specimen: sorted CD4+, CD8+, or CD8+CD57+ T cells (not recorded which) from PBMCs. All receptors derive from a human donor with aplastic anemia. The conserved cysteine and the conserved F or W are not part of the CDR3 here.

j_call | v_call | cdr3_aa
TRBJ1-2 | TRBV2 | ASSWTGTEGYT
TRBJ2-7 | TRBV20-1 | SARGGTGGSYEQY
TRBJ2-2 | TRBV13 | ASSLRGEGRTGELF
TRBJ2-3 | TRBV10-3 | AIKIERRTDTQY
TRBJ2-1 | TRBV7-3 | ASSLVGDRYNEQF
TRBJ2-1 | TRBV29-1 | SVPGTSRYNEQF
TRBJ1-2 | TRBV2 | ASSLRQSLYGYT
TRBJ2-1 | TRBV20-1 | SARDRGGQRTSGRGDEQF
TRBJ2-1 | TRBV25-1 | ASSEGTEYNEQF
TRBJ1-2 | TRBV5-1 | ASRPGTGNEGYT
TRBJ2-2 | TRBV29-1 | SAKGVELNTGELF
TRBJ1-1 | TRBV6-1 | AREGPEAF
TRBJ1-2 | TRBV10-3 | AISESEDPYGYT
TRBJ1-6 | TRBV13 | ASRGGDNSPLH
TRBJ2-7 | TRBV25-1 | ASSGNRGETYEQY
TRBJ2-7 | TRBV15 | ATSGSRGSEQY
TRBJ1-1 | TRBV29-1 | SVSYGGTGPMNTEAF
TRBJ2-7 | TRBV2 | ASSVSGTGYEQY
TRBJ2-7 | TRBV5-1 | ASSLVAGFPYEQY
TRBJ1-5 | TRBV20-1 | SAAQGWDQPQH
TRBJ1-3 | TRBV20-1 | SASRWDSGNTIY
TRBJ2-7 | TRBV7-2 | ASSLGGGAYEQY
TRBJ2-7 | TRBV9 | ASSVKRGIDEQY